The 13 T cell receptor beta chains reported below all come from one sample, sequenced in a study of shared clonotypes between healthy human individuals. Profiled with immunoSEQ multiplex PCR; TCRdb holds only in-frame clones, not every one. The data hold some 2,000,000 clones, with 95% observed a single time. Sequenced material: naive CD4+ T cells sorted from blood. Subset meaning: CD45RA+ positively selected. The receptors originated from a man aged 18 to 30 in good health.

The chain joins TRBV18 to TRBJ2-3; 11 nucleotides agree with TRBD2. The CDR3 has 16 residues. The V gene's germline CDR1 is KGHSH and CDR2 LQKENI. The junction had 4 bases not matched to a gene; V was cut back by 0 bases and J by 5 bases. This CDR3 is CASSPPTSGGRDTQYF. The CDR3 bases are TGTGCCAGCTCACCACCAACTAGCGGGGGCAGAGATACGCAGTATTTT.

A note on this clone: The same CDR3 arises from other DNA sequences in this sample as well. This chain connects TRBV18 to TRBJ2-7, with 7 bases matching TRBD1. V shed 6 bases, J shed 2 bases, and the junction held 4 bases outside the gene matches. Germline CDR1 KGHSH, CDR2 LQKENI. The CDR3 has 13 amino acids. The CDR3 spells CASSRQGAYEQYF. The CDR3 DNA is TGTGCCAGCTCTCGACAGGGAGCCTACGAGCAGTACTTC.

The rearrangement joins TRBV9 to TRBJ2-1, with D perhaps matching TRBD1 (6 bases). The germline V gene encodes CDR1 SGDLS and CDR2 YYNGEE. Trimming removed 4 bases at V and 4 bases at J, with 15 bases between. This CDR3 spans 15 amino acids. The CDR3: CASSNGGLGYNEQFF. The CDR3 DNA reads TGTGCCAGCAGCAATGGGGGCCTGGGGTACAATGAGCAGTTCTTC.

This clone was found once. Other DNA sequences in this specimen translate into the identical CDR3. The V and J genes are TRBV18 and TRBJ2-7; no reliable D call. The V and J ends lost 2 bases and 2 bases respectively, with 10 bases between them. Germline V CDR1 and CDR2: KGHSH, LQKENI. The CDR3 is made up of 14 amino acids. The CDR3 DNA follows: TGTGCCAGCTCACCAGGCCGCAGGACCTACGAGCAGTACTTC. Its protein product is CASSPGRRTYEQYF. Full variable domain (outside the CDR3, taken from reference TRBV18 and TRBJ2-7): NAGVMQNPRHLVRRRGQEARLRCSPMKGHSHVYWYRQLPEEGLKFMVYLQKENIIDESGMPKERFSAEFPKEGPSILRIQQVVRGDSAAYFCASSPGRRTYEQYFGPGTRLTVT.

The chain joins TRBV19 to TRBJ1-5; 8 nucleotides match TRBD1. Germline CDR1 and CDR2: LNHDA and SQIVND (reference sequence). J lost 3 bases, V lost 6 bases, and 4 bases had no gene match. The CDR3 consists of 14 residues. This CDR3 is CASSETGANQPQHF. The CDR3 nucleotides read TGTGCCAGTAGCGAGACAGGGGCCAATCAGCCCCAGCATTTT.

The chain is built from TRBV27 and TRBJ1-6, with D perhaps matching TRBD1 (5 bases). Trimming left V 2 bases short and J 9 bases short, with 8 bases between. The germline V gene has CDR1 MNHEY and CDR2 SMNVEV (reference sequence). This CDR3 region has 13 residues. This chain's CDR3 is CASSLGGISPLHF. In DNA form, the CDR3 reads TGTGCCAGCAGTTTAGGGGGAATTTCACCCCTCCACTTT.

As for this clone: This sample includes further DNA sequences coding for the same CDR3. CDR3 in amino acids: CASSLRGSTDTQYF. DNA for the CDR3: TGTGCCAGCAGCTTGCGGGGATCCACAGATACGCAGTATTTT. The chain carries TRBV11-3 and TRBJ2-3; possible D gene TRBD2, 6 bases. With 3 bases removed from V and 2 bases from J, the gap between germline ends came to 9 bases. The V gene's germline CDR1 is SGHNT and CDR2 YENEEA. The length of the CDR3 is 14 residues.

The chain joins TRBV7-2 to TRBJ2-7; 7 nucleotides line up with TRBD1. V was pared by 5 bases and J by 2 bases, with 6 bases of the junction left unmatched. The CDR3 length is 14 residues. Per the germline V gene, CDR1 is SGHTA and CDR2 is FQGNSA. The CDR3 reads CASSPGGGTYEQYF. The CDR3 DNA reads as TGTGCCAGCAGCCCAGGGGGTGGGACCTACGAGCAGTACTTC.

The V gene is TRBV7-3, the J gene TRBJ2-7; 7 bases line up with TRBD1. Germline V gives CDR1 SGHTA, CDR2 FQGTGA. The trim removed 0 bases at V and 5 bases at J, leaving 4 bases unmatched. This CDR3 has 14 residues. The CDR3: CASSLTGTGDEQYF. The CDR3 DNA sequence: TGTGCCAGCAGCTTAACGGGTACAGGGGACGAGCAGTACTTC. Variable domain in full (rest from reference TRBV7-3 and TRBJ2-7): GAGVSQTPSNKVTEKGKYVELRCDPISGHTALYWYRQSLGQGPEFLIYFQGTGAADDSGLPNDRFFAVRPEGSVSTLKIQRTERGDSAVYLCASSLTGTGDEQYFGPGTRLTVT.

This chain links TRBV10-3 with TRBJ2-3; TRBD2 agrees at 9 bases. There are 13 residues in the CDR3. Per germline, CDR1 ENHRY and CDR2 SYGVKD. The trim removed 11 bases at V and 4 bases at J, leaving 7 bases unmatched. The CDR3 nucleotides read TGTGCCTCAAGAGCGGGAGGACCAGATACGCAGTATTTT. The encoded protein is CASRAGGPDTQYF.

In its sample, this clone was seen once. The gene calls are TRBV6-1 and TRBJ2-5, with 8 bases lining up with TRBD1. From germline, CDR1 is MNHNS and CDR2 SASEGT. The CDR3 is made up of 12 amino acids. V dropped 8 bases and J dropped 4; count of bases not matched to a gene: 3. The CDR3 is CASQGAGETQYF. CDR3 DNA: TGTGCCAGCCAGGGGGCGGGAGAGACCCAGTACTTC.

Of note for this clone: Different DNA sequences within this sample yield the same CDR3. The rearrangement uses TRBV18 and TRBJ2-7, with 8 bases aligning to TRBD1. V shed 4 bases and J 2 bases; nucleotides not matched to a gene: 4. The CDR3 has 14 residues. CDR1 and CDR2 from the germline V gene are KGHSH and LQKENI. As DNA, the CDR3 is TGTGCCAGCTCACAAGGACAGGGTCCCTACGAGCAGTACTTC. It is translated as CASSQGQGPYEQYF.

CDR3 in DNA: TGCGCCAGCAGCCCCGGGAGTTCCCTTCGCAATGAGCAGTTCTTC. Its translation is CASSPGSSLRNEQFF. V gene TRBV5-1 combines with J gene TRBJ2-1; weak D call: TRBD2 (6 bases). This CDR3 is built from 15 residues. Germline loops: CDR1 SGHRS, CDR2 YFSETQ. Trimming pared 4 bases from V and 6 bases from J, leaving 17 bases between.